Shown below are 5 T cell receptor beta chains from a single sample sequenced in a study of cytomegalovirus exposure and HLA in healthy donors (TCRdb year 2017). Library construction relied on the immunoSEQ multiplex PCR assay. For the multiplex PCR, a mixture combining 60 forward primers for TCR Vbeta segments and 13 reverse primers for TCR Jbeta segments was used. This immuneACCESS table, as held by TCRdb, lists in-frame sequences with V and J called but not all clones. Of the missing ones, under half trace to an unresolved V gene in checked studies; the others have no known cause. Counted in this sample were 100,000 or so clones; around 80% of them appeared once. Together, the top ten hold around 1.5% of the sample. Sequencing input: PBMCs. The receptor set was obtained from a man between 35 and 55 years old in good health and CMV-seronegative.

The V call is TRBV7-2, the J call TRBJ2-5; TRBD2 matches 14 bases. Germline V lookup: CDR1 SGHTA, CDR2 FQGNSA. V was clipped by 0 bases and J by 9 bases; unmatched bases: 6. The CDR3 has 16 residues. The CDR3: CASSLALGLAGAAQYF. CDR3 nucleotides: TGTGCCAGCAGCTTAGCGTTGGGACTAGCGGGGGCGGCCCAGTACTTC.

V and J are TRBV7-2 and TRBJ2-2; no firm D call. This CDR3 has 15 amino acids. Trimming left V 4 bases short and J 0 bases short, with 9 bases between. In germline, CDR1 is SGHTA, CDR2 FQGNSA. The CDR3 nucleotides read TGTGCCAGCAGCTCTCGCCTAGCGAACACCGGGGAGCTGTTTTTT. Its protein product is CASSSRLANTGELFF.

The CDR3 DNA is TGTGCCAGTAGTATCTTGGACAGTACGAACACTGAAGCTTTCTTT. This encodes CASSILDSTNTEAFF. This chain uses TRBV19 with TRBJ1-1, with D tentatively TRBD1 (6 bases). The CDR3 has 15 amino acids. The V gene's germline CDR1 is LNHDA and CDR2 SQIVND (reference sequence). With 3 bases removed from V and 1 base from J, the gap between germline ends came to 12 bases.

The chain employs TRBV7-8 and TRBJ1-6; perhaps TRBD1 as D (5 bases). V shed 1 base and J shed 7 bases, with 5 bases lying between them. The CDR3 sequence is 13 residues long. Germline V CDR1 and CDR2: SGHVS, FQNEAQ. The CDR3 sequence is CASSLGQNSPLHF. The CDR3 DNA reads as TGTGCCAGCAGCTTAGGACAGAATTCACCCCTCCACTTT.

In its sample, this clone was seen a few times. The V call is TRBV28, the J call TRBJ1-1; no clear D gene. Looked up from germline, CDR1 is MDHEN and CDR2 is SYDVKM. V was pared by 5 bases and J by 1 base, with 14 bases between. The CDR3 is made up of 15 amino acids. The CDR3 DNA reads TGTGCCAGCAGTCGACCTCGGGAAGAGAACACTGAAGCTTTCTTT. This codes for CASSRPREENTEAFF.